This T cell receptor beta chain was captured in a study of blood T cell repertoires in COVID-19. Source study methods: How many nucleated cells were present was estimated from reference gene primer amplification. The table came from immunoSEQ multiplex PCR; TCRdb's copy has only in-frame clones and leaves some out. The DNA was the basis for D and trimming; V, J and clone size are from that table. The sample carries about 110,000 clones, 70% to 85% recorded once. The germline V gene has CDR1 GTSNPN and CDR2 SVGIG (reference sequence). Trimming stripped 0 bases from V and 5 bases from J, with 11 bases between. This CDR3 is 14 amino acids long.

The chain has TRBV30 and TRBJ1-5, with D possibly being TRBD1 (5 bases). The receptor's source is a woman in her thirties or forties with acute or convalescent COVID-19. Sequencing was performed on peripheral blood. The CDR3 loop is CAWSVYRSDQPQHF. In DNA, the CDR3 is TGTGCCTGGAGTGTATACAGGTCCGATCAGCCCCAGCATTTT.